Shown below are 3 T cell receptor beta chains from a single sample sequenced in a study of T cells in localized non-small cell lung cancer (TCRdb year 2020). The protocol used for the library was the immunoSEQ multiplex PCR assay. TCRdb mirrors the immuneACCESS table, restricted to in-frame sequences. Some clones are absent from its copies; in checked studies, under half trace to an unresolved V gene, and the reason for the others is unknown. This sample lists approximately 40,000 clones; about 87% were detected once. The ten biggest clones cover 3.5% of the sample. The specimen comprised peripheral blood, sampled before any cancer treatment. These receptors all come from a man aged 18-55 years with stage I lung adenocarcinoma.

This chain links TRBV18 with TRBJ1-5, with unresolved D. The CDR3 runs to 15 residues. V was pared by 3 bases and J by 5 bases, with 14 bases between. CDR1 is KGHSH and CDR2 is LQKENI in the germline V gene. The chain's CDR3 is CASSPYSGLDQPQHF. In DNA form, the CDR3 reads TGTGCCAGCTCACCGTATTCGGGGTTGGATCAGCCCCAGCATTTT.

This chain connects TRBV11-1 to TRBJ2-7, with TRBD1 as a possible D gene (6 bases). Trimming shortened V by 2 bases and J by 6 bases, and 8 bases separated the two germline ends. The CDR3 extends over 12 amino acids. CDR1 is SGHAT and CDR2 is FQDESV in the germline V gene (reference sequence). CDR3 sequence reads: CASSLSGVEQYF. The CDR3 DNA reads TGTGCCAGCAGCTTATCAGGGGTCGAGCAGTACTTC.

The chain joins TRBV10-3 to TRBJ2-7; D is possibly TRBD2 (6 bases). This CDR3 spans 15 amino acids. Germline CDR1 reads ENHRY; CDR2 reads SYGVKD. V was pared by 2 bases and J by 0 bases, with 11 bases between. CDR3 in amino acids: CAISEGAGSSYEQYF. CDR3 bases: TGTGCCATCAGTGAGGGTGCCGGGAGCTCCTACGAGCAGTACTTC.